The rows below give T cell receptor beta chains drawn from one sample of a study of T cell repertoires in cytomegalovirus infection. Via MiXCR, TCRdb re-called the reads, giving one row per CDR3 protein. The repertoire consists of about 740,000 distinct CDR3 sequences, with about a third occurring once and the leading ten covering 2.5% to 3.5%. The sequencing sample was made of PBMCs. Receptor source: a human donor in good health (CMV status not recorded). Some clones in this sample may be carry-over from other donors' samples. CDR3s include the opening cysteine and the closing phenylalanine or tryptophan. The D gene is left open where the match is weak. Where a row states a size, it is once, few, many or the class of an expanded clone; other rows omit it.

clone_size: NA; j_call: TRBJ1-1; d_call: NA; v_call: TRBV28; cdr3_nt: TGTGCCAGCCATTTACAGGGTAGGAGCACTGAAGCTTTCTTT; cdr3_aa: CASHLQGRSTEAFF
clone_size: NA; j_call: TRBJ2-1; d_call: NA; v_call: TRBV7-3; cdr3_nt: TGTGCCAGCAGCTTATGGCAGGGCCCCTACAATGTGCAGTTCTTC; cdr3_aa: CASSLWQGPYNVQFF
clone_size: many; j_call: TRBJ1-1; d_call: NA; v_call: TRBV5-5; cdr3_nt: TGTGCCAGCAGCTTGGTGGACAGAAGCACTGAAGCTTTCTTT; cdr3_aa: CASSLVDRSTEAFF
clone_size: NA; j_call: TRBJ2-7; d_call: TRBD2; v_call: TRBV6-1; cdr3_nt: TGTGCCAGCAACCCGAGCGGGGTCGCCTCTTTCGAGCAGTACTTC; cdr3_aa: CASNPSGVASFEQYF
clone_size: NA; j_call: TRBJ2-2; d_call: TRBD1; v_call: TRBV6-1; cdr3_nt: TGTGCCACCCCACAGGGGTCCGGGGAGCTGTTTTTT; cdr3_aa: CATPQGSGELFF
clone_size: NA; j_call: TRBJ1-1; d_call: TRBD1; v_call: TRBV25-1; cdr3_nt: TGTGCCAGCAGTGGCCCGACACCGGGACAGGGGATATGGGGCACTGAAGCTTTCTTT; cdr3_aa: CASSGPTPGQGIWGTEAFF
clone_size: NA; j_call: TRBJ1-2; d_call: TRBD1; v_call: TRBV19; cdr3_nt: TGTGCCAGTAGCAAGACAGGGGGCGCGGAGATAATGATCTATGGCTACACCTTC; cdr3_aa: CASSKTGGAEIMIYGYTF
clone_size: NA; j_call: TRBJ2-7; d_call: TRBD1; v_call: TRBV12-3/TRBV12-4; cdr3_nt: TGTGCCAGCAGTTTATTTTCCCAGGGGGAAAACGAGCAGTACTTC; cdr3_aa: CASSLFSQGENEQYF
clone_size: few; j_call: TRBJ1-1; d_call: NA; v_call: TRBV6-5; cdr3_nt: TGTGCCAGCAGCCGATCGGGCAGGACATGGGGCACTGAAGCTTTCTTT; cdr3_aa: CASSRSGRTWGTEAFF
clone_size: NA; j_call: TRBJ2-7; d_call: TRBD1; v_call: TRBV29-1; cdr3_nt: TGCAGCGTCCGACAGGGAACCTACTACGAGCAGTACTTC; cdr3_aa: CSVRQGTYYEQYF